The clone carrying this T cell receptor beta chain came up a few times. Antigen specificity is unknown. The sequenced template was cDNA made from the entire isolated RNA. This table comes from immunoSEQ multiplex PCR, and its TCRdb copy is limited to in-frame clones, with some not included. The top ten clones hold approximately 0.086% of a sample with roughly 220,000 clones, 16% of them seen once. The germline CDR1 and CDR2 sequences are SGDLS and YYNGEE. The CDR3 is 13 amino acids. J was trimmed by 14 bases and V by 0 bases; bases with no gene match: 6. The data originate from a study of beta chain features in type 1 diabetes. Study details: Cells sorted and examined across all samples totaled 85 million to 130 million. Whole-study results and caveats: The naive, central memory and Treg TCRB repertoires of patients appeared to be more similar to one another than those of healthy donors. Patients with type 1 diabetes showed fewer VDJ junction insertions and more deletions. For Type 1 diabetes patients, all four CD4+ subsets carried TCRB CDR3s that were moderately but significantly shorter.

Purity of each sorted population was above 98%. The chain uses TRBV9 and TRBJ2-1; 9 positions agree with TRBD2. Sample: naive CD4+ T cells from blood. This clonotype was sampled from a man aged 25-40 years with type 1 diabetes. The CDR3 nucleotides are TGTGCCAGCAGCGTAGTTAGCGGGAGTACAAAGTTCTTC. Its translation is CASSVVSGSTKFF.